Sequencing of this T cell receptor (beta chain) was carried out in a study of OX40 agonist ivuxolimab in advanced cancers. Broader study findings: Among expanded peripheral T cells, antigen specificity went undetermined.

The J segment lost 7 bases and the V segment lost 3 bases, leaving 7 bases of the junction unmatched. The CDR3 length is 16 residues. Germline lookup yields CDR1 SGDLS and CDR2 YYNGEE. TCRdb's table, derived via immunoSEQ multiplex PCR, lists solely in-frame clones and lacks some. The sample yields roughly 41,000 clones, 85% to 90% seen once. Concerning this clone itself: What it binds is unknown.

V is TRBV9 and J is TRBJ1-6, with TRBD1 identical over 10 bases. Sequencing used CD4+ or CD8+ T cells sorted from blood, obtained in a trial of the OX40 agonist ivuxolimab. The TCR was taken from an adult with an advanced solid tumor such as melanoma, head and neck, liver or kidney cancer. The CDR3 DNA reads TGTGCCAGCAGCGCTGCGGAGGGACAGGGGAATTCACCCCTCCACTTT. Translated: CASSAAEGQGNSPLHF.